This is a list of T cell receptor beta chains from one sample in a study of T cell repertoires in cytomegalovirus infection. MiXCR, run by TCRdb on the reads, gives a single entry per CDR3 protein. The sample has almost 550,000 distinct CDR3 sequences; approximately 17% are singletons. Sequencing was carried out using CD8+ T cells from PBMCs. The receptors come from a human donor in good health (CMV status not recorded). Some clones in this sample may be carry-over from other donors' samples. The CDR3 runs from the conserved cysteine through the conserved F or W. The D gene is left open where the match is weak. Clone size is shown for a subset of rows, as once, few, many or a class of expanded clone.

clone size	J gene	D gene	V gene	CDR3 length	CDR3 DNA	CDR3 protein
few	TRBJ2-5	TRBD2	TRBV9	15	TGTGCCAGCAGCGTAGCACCAGGGAGGGAAGAGACCCAGTACTTC	CASSVAPGREETQYF
.	TRBJ1-5	TRBD1	TRBV20-1	17	TGCAGTGCTCGTAACTCACCGGGACAGGGGCGCAATCAGCCCCAGCATTTT	CSARNSPGQGRNQPQHF
.	TRBJ2-1	.	TRBV7-2	16	TGTGCCAGCAGCTTAGCTTGTACCCCCCCTCACAATGATCAGTTCTTC	CASSLACTPPHNDQFF
many	TRBJ2-7	TRBD1	TRBV6-1	15	TGTGCCAGCGCCTTAGGTTGGGGACAGGGCGGAGAGCAGTACTTC	CASALGWGQGGEQYF
.	TRBJ2-7	TRBD2	TRBV14	19	TGTGCCAGCAGCCCTCAAGTCCCTATCCCGGGTCACGGCGGGAGGGAGCAGTACTTC	CASSPQVPIPGHGGREQYF
few	TRBJ1-5	.	TRBV29-1	13	TGCAGCGTGGCGTCCTTTAGCAATCAGCCCCAGCATTTT	CSVASFSNQPQHF
few	TRBJ1-1	.	TRBV27	15	TGTGCCAGCAGTTTATCGCGGGGCGGGTGGGTGAGGACTTTCTTT	CASSLSRGGWVRTFF
few	TRBJ2-5	TRBD2	TRBV7-9	19	TGTGCCAGCAGCTTAGTATCCCCCTATAGTCGGGGGGGCGGGGAGACCCAGTACTTC	CASSLVSPYSRGGGETQYF
few	TRBJ2-5	.	TRBV6-5	16	TGTGCCAGCAGTTACGGGCAGGAGGACCCCCAAGAGACCCAGTACTTC	CASSYGQEDPQETQYF
.	TRBJ2-7	.	TRBV27	13	TGTGCCAGCAGTGTCGATTTTCGCTACGAGCAGTACTTC	CASSVDFRYEQYF
many	TRBJ1-2	.	TRBV12-3/TRBV12-4	13	TGTGCCAGCAGTTTAAACAGGGTGGGTGGCTACACCTTC	CASSLNRVGGYTF
many	TRBJ2-5	.	TRBV7-9	13	TGTGCCAGCAGCGCCGAGGGCTCAGAGACCCAGTACTTC	CASSAEGSETQYF
many	TRBJ2-2	.	TRBV19	15	TGTGCCAGTAGTATAGATCGGGGCCTCACCGGGGAGCTGTTTTTT	CASSIDRGLTGELFF
.	TRBJ1-5	.	TRBV6-6	13	TGTGCCAGCAGCGGACCTAGCAATCAGCCCCAGCATTTT	CASSGPSNQPQHF
many	TRBJ2-1	TRBD2	TRBV7-6	16	TGTGCCAGCAGCGGGGACTCTAGCGGACTCTACAATGAGCAGTTCTTC	CASSGDSSGLYNEQFF
few	TRBJ2-7	.	TRBV6-1	12	TGTGCCAGCAGAACAGGGACCTACGAGCAGTACTTC	CASRTGTYEQYF
few	TRBJ2-1	.	TRBV4-1	15	TGCGCCAGCAGCCAAGGATCTAGCTCCGTCTATGAGCAGTTCTTC	CASSQGSSSVYEQFF
many	TRBJ2-7	.	TRBV6-1	14	TGTGCCAGCAGGCAAGGGGAGAGGGCCTACGAGCAGTACTTC	CASRQGERAYEQYF
few	TRBJ2-1	TRBD2	TRBV10-3	15	TGTGCCATCAGTGTCAAGCGGGAACCCTACAATGAGCAGTTCTTC	CAISVKREPYNEQFF
many	TRBJ1-2	.	TRBV7-6	14	TGTGCCAGCAGCCCCGGACGGGCCCATAGTGGCTACACCTTC	CASSPGRAHSGYTF
many	TRBJ2-5	TRBD1	TRBV7-9	16	TGTGCCAGCAGCTCTCGGACAGGGGGGGCCCAAGAGACCCAGTACTTC	CASSSRTGGAQETQYF
many	TRBJ1-2	.	TRBV27	16	TGTGCCAGCAGTTTATTCAGGGGCCCCATTAACTATGGCTACACCTTC	CASSLFRGPINYGYTF
.	TRBJ1-2	.	TRBV3-1	17	TGTGCCAGCAGCCAAGATAAGGGGCTCTTGTACACCTATGGCTACACCTTC	CASSQDKGLLYTYGYTF
.	TRBJ2-7	TRBD1	TRBV15	18	TGTGCCACCAGCCGCAGCCGGAACAGGGGGCTTTGGGAGTACGAGCAGTACTTC	CATSRSRNRGLWEYEQYF
many	TRBJ1-5	.	TRBV7-6	13	TGTGCCAGCAGCGACGCGGGGTTTCAGCCCCAGCATTTT	CASSDAGFQPQHF
many	TRBJ1-1	.	TRBV5-1	15	TGCGCCAGCAGCCCCGCAGGGGCTATGAACACTGAAGCTTTCTTT	CASSPAGAMNTEAFF
few	TRBJ2-5	.	TRBV7-3	14	TGTGCCAGCAGCTTAGGGGGGGCGTATGAGACCCAGTACTTC	CASSLGGAYETQYF
.	TRBJ2-2	.	TRBV27	14	TGTGCCAGCAGTTTAGCGGGAATCGGCGGGGAGCTGTTTTTT	CASSLAGIGGELFF
few	TRBJ2-2	TRBD2	TRBV5-1	18	TGCGCCAGCAGCTTGTCCAGGCGGGAGAAGCCGAACACCGGGGAGCTGTTTTTT	CASSLSRREKPNTGELFF
many	TRBJ2-2	.	TRBV11-2	16	TGTGCCAGCAGCTTGGGACTCCGAACGAACACCGGGGAGCTGTTTTTT	CASSLGLRTNTGELFF
.	TRBJ2-3	.	TRBV4-1	14	TGCGCCAGCAGCCAAGACCCCCAGACAGATACGCAGTATTTT	CASSQDPQTDTQYF
few	TRBJ2-2	.	TRBV5-6	13	TGTGCCAGCAGCTTGAAGGTGAACGGGGAGCTGTTTTTT	CASSLKVNGELFF
many	TRBJ1-1	.	TRBV27	13	TGTGCCAGCAGTTCCGGCGGTACGGGTGAAGCTTTCTTT	CASSSGGTGEAFF
many	TRBJ2-1	TRBD2	TRBV20-1	17	TGCAGTGCTAGGGGAGGGCAGGCTGACGAGCCCTACAATGAGCAGTTCTTC	CSARGGQADEPYNEQFF
few	TRBJ2-1	TRBD2	TRBV7-9	14	TGTGCCAGCAGCCAGCGGGAAGCCTACAATGAGCAGTTCTTC	CASSQREAYNEQFF
many	TRBJ1-2	.	TRBV6-1	14	TGTGCCAGCAGTGAAGCGATCGGGTCCTATGGCTACACCTTC	CASSEAIGSYGYTF
few	TRBJ2-2	.	TRBV7-9	15	TGTGCCAGCAGCTTAGTCACAGGCAGAGTCGGGGAGCTGTTTTTT	CASSLVTGRVGELFF
.	TRBJ2-5	.	TRBV12-5	14	TGTGCTAGTGGTTTGGTACGCGTTCAAGAGACCCAGTACTTC	CASGLVRVQETQYF
.	TRBJ1-5	.	TRBV3-1	15	TGTGCCAGCAGCGACGGGAGGGCCTACAATCAGCCCCAGCATTTT	CASSDGRAYNQPQHF
many	TRBJ2-7	.	TRBV7-9	14	TGTGCCAGCAGCTTAGACCTCCGCTCCTACGAGCAGTACTTC	CASSLDLRSYEQYF
.	TRBJ1-2	TRBD1	TRBV20-1	15	TGCAGTGCTCCACCTGGACAGGGGGCCTTCTATGGCTACACCTTC	CSAPPGQGAFYGYTF
many	TRBJ1-1	.	TRBV28	17	TGTGCCAGCAGTTTAAATGTAAGGGACGCTTGGAACACTGAAGCTTTCTTT	CASSLNVRDAWNTEAFF
.	TRBJ2-7	TRBD1	TRBV19	15	TGTGCTAGCAAAGAACGGGGACAGGGCCCCTACGAGCAGTACTTC	CASKERGQGPYEQYF